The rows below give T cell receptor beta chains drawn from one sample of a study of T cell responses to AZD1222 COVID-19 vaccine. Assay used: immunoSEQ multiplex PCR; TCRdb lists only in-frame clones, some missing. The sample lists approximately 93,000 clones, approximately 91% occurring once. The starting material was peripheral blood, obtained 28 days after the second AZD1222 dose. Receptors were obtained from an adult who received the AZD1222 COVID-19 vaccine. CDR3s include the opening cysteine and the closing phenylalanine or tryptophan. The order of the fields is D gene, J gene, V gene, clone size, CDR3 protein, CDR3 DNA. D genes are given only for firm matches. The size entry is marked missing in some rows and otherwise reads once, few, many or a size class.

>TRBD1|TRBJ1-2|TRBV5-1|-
CASRPGGEMVGYTF
TGCGCCAGCCGACCAGGGGGGGAAATGGTAGGCTACACCTTC
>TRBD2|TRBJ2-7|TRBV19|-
CASSLAVTYEQYF
TGTGCCAGTAGCCTAGCGGTTACCTACGAGCAGTACTTC
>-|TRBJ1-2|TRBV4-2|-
CASSQSNRGLDGYTF
TGTGCCAGCAGCCAATCGAATCGGGGGCTTGACGGCTACACCTTC
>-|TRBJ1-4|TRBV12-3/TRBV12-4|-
CASSFRVEKLFF
TGTGCCAGCAGTTTTAGGGTGGAAAAACTGTTTTTT
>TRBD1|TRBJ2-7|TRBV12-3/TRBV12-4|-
CASSPGQGYEQYF
TGTGCCAGCAGCCCCGGACAGGGGTACGAGCAGTACTTC
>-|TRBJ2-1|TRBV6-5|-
CASPGGAGFYNEQFF
TGTGCCAGCCCGGGCGGGGCGGGATTCTACAATGAGCAGTTCTTC
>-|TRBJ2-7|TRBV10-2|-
CASSPGKSSEQYF
TGCGCCAGCTCTCCAGGGAAATCTAGCGAGCAGTACTTC
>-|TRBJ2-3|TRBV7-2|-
CASTDLWSTDTQYF
TGTGCCAGCACCGACCTATGGAGCACAGATACGCAGTATTTT
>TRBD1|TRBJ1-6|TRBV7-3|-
CASSIRTGRYNSPLHF
TGTGCCAGCAGCATTCGGACAGGGCGCTATAATTCACCCCTCCACTTT
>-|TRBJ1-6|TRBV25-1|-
CASSRDGNSPLHF
TGTGCCAGCAGCCGAGATGGTAATTCACCCCTCCACTTT
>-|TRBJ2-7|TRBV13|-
CASSLVNYEQYF
TGTGCCAGCAGCTTAGTTAACTACGAGCAGTACTTC
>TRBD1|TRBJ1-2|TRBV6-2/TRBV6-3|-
CASSYSGQGADGYTF
TGTGCCAGCAGTTACTCGGGACAGGGGGCTGATGGCTACACCTTC
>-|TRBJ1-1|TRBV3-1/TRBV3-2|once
CASSQVEGSAFF
TGTGCCAGCAGCCAAGTTGAAGGGTCAGCTTTCTTT
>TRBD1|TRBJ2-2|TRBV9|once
CASSVAPGQGGAGELFF
TGTGCCAGCAGCGTAGCCCCGGGACAGGGGGGCGCCGGGGAGCTGTTTTTT
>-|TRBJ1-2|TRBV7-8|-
CASSLDGGGYGYTF
TGTGCCAGCAGCTTAGACGGGGGAGGGTATGGCTACACCTTC
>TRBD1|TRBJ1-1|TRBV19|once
CASSNHRGPRVREAFF
TGTGCCAGTAGCAACCACAGGGGGCCGAGGGTAAGGGAAGCTTTCTTT
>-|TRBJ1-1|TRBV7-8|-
CASSSRKNTEAFF
TGTGCCAGCAGCAGCCGGAAGAACACTGAAGCTTTCTTT
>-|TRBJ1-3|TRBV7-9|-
CASSPQGSGNTIYF
TGTGCCAGCAGCCCTCAGGGCTCTGGAAACACCATATATTTT